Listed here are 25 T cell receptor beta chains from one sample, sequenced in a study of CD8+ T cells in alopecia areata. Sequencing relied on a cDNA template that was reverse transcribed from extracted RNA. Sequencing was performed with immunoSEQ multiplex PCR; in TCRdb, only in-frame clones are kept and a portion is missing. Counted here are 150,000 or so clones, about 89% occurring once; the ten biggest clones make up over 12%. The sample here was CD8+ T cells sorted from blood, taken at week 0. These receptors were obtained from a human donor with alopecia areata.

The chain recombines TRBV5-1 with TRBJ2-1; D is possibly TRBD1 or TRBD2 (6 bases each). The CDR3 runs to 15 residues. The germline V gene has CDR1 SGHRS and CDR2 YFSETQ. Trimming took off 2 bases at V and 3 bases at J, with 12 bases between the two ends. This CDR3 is CASSFQGGNYNEQFF. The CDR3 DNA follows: TGCGCCAGCAGCTTTCAAGGGGGGAACTACAATGAGCAGTTCTTC.

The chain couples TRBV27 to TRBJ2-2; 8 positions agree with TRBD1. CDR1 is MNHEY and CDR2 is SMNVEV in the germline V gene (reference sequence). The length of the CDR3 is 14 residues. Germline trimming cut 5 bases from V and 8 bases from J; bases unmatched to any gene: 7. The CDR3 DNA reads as TGTGCCAGCAGTCCGACCCAGGGGGCAGGGGAGCTGTTTTTT. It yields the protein CASSPTQGAGELFF.

The CDR3 is CASSGGGQPQHF. CDR3 in DNA: TGTGCCAGTAGCGGGGGAGGGCAGCCCCAGCATTTT. The chain links TRBV19 to TRBJ1-5; maybe TRBD1 (5 bases). The CDR3 covers 12 residues. Germline loops: CDR1 LNHDA, CDR2 SQIVND (reference sequence). V shed 6 bases and J shed 7 bases, with 10 bases lying between them.

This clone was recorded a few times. CDR3: CASSTLTGFYEQYF. CDR3 nucleotides: TGTGCCAGCAGTACCTTGACAGGGTTCTACGAGCAGTACTTC. This chain joins TRBV28 and TRBJ2-7, with 7 bases matching TRBD1. Per germline, CDR1 MDHEN and CDR2 SYDVKM. The trim removed 5 bases at V and 3 bases at J, leaving 7 bases unmatched. This CDR3 contains 14 residues.

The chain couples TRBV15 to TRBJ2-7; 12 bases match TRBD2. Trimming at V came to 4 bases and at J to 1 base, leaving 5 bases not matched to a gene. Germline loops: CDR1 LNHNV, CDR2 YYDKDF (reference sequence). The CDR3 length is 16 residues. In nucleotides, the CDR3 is TGTGCCACCAGCATGACTAGCGGGGGACCTTCCTACGAGCAGTACTTC. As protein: CATSMTSGGPSYEQYF.

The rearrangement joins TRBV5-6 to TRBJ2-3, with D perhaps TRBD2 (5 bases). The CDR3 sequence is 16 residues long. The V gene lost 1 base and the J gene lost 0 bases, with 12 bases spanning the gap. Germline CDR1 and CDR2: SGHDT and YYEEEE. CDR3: CASSLLASSSTDTQYF. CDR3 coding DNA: TGTGCCAGCAGCTTGTTAGCGTCGTCTAGCACAGATACGCAGTATTTT.

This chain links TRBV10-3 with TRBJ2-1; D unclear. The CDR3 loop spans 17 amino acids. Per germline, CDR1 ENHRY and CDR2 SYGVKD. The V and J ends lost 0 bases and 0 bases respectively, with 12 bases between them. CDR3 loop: CAISESTVRDSYNEQFF. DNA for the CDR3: TGTGCCATCAGTGAGTCGACCGTAAGAGACTCCTACAATGAGCAGTTCTTC.

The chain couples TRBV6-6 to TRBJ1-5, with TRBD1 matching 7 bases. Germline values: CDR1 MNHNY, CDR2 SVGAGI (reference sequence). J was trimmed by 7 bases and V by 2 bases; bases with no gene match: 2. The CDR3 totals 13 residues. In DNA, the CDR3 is TGTGCCAGCAGTTACCCAGGGGGACAGCCCCAGCATTTT. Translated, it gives CASSYPGGQPQHF.

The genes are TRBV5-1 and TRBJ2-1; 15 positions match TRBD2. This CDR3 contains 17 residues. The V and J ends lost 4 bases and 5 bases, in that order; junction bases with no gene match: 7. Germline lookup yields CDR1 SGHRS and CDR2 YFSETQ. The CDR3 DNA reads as TGCGCCAGCAGCACCGGGACTAGCGGGGGGATCGACAATGAGCAGTTCTTC. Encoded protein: CASSTGTSGGIDNEQFF.

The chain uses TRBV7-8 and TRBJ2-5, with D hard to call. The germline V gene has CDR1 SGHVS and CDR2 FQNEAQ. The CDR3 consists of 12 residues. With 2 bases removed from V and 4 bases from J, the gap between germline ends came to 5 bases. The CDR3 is CASSLISETQYF. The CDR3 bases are TGTGCCAGCAGCTTAATATCAGAGACCCAGTACTTC.

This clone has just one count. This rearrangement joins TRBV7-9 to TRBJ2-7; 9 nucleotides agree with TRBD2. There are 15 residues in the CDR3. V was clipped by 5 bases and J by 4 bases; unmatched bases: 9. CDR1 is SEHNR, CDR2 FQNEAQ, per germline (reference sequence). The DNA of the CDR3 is TGTGCCAGCAGCCCCCACGGGACTAGCAGTTACGAGCAGTACTTC. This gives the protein CASSPHGTSSYEQYF.

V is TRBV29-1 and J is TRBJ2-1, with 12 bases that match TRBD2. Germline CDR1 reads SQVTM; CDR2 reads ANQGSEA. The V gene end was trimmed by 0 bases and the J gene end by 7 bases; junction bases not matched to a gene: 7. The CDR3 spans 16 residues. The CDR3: CSVEDSTSGGWNEQFF. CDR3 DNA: TGCAGCGTTGAAGATTCGACTAGCGGGGGATGGAATGAGCAGTTCTTC.

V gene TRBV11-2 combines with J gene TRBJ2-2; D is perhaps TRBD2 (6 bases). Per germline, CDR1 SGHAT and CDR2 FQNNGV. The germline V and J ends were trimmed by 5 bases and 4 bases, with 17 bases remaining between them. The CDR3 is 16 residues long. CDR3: CASSPPGGIFTGELFF. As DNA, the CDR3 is TGTGCCAGCAGCCCCCCGGGCGGGATCTTCACCGGGGAGCTGTTTTTT. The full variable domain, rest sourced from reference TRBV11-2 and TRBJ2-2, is EAGVAQSPRYKIIEKRQSVAFWCNPISGHATLYWYQQILGQGPKLLIQFQNNGVVDDSQLPKDRFSAERLKGVDSTLKIQPAKLEDSAVYLCASSPPGGIFTGELFFGEGSRLTVL.

Written as DNA, the CDR3 is TGCAGTCACAGGGGGTGGGATACGCAGTATTTT. Translating gives CSHRGWDTQYF. The chain joins TRBV29-1 to TRBJ2-3; TRBD1 agrees at 8 bases. Germline CDR1 reads SQVTM; CDR2 reads ANQGSEA. This CDR3 has 11 residues.

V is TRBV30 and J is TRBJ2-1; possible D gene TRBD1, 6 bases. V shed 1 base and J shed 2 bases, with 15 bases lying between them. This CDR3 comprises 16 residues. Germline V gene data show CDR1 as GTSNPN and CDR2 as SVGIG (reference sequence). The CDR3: CAWSASTGYTYNEQFF. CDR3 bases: TGTGCCTGGAGTGCAAGTACAGGGTACACCTACAATGAGCAGTTCTTC.

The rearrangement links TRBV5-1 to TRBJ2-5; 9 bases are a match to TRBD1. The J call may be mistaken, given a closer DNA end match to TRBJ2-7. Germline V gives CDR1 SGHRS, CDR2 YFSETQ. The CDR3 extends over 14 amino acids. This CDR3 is CASSVTGGHYEQYF. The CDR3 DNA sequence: TGCGCCAGCAGCGTGACAGGGGGTCACTACGAGCAGTACTTC.

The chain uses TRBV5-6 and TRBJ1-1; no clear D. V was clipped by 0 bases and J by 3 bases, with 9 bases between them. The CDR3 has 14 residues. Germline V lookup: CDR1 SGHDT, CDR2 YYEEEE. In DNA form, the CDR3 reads TGTGCCAGCAGCTTGGTCGGGCTCTACACTGAAGCTTTCTTT. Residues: CASSLVGLYTEAFF.

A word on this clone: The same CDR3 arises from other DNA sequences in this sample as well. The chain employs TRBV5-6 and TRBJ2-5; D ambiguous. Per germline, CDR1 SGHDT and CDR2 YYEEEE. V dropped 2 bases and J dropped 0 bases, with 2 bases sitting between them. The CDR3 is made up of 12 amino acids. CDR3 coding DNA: TGTGCCAGCAGCTTAGACCAAGAGACCCAGTACTTC. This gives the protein CASSLDQETQYF. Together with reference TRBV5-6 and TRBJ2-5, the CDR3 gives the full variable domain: DAGVTQSPTHLIKTRGQQVTLRCSPKSGHDTVSWYQQALGQGPQFIFQYYEEEERQRGNFPDRFSGHQFPNYSSELNVNALLLGDSALYLCASSLDQETQYFGPGTRLLVL.

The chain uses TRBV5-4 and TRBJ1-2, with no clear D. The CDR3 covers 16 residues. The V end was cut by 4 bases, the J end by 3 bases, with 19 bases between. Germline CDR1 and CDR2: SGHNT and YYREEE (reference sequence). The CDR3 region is CASSAISGIPDYGYTF. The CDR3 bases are TGTGCCAGCAGCGCAATTTCAGGCATACCAGACTATGGCTACACCTTC.

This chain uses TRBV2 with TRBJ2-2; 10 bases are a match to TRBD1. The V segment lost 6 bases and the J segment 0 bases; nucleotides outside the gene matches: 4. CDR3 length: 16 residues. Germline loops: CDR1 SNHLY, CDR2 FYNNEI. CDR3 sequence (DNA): TGTGCCAGCAGCTGGGGACAGGGGACGAACACCGGGGAGCTGTTTTTT. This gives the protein CASSWGQGTNTGELFF.

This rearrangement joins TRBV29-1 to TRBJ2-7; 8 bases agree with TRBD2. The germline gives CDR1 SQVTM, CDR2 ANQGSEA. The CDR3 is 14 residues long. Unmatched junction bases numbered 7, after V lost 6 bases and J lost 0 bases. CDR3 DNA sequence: TGCAGCGTCTCAACTAGCGGAATCTCCTACGAGCAGTACTTC. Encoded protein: CSVSTSGISYEQYF.

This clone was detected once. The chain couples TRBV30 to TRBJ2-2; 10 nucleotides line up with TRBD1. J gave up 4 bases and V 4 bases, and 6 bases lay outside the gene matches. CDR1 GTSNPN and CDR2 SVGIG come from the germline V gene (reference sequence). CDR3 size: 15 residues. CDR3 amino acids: CAWMGDRGVTGELFF. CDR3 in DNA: TGTGCCTGGATGGGGGACAGGGGCGTCACCGGGGAGCTGTTTTTT.

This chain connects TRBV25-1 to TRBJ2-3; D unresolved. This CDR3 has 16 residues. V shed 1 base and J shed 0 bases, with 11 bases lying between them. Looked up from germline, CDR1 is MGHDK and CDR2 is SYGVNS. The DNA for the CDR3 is TGTGCCAGCAGTGAATCATGGGGAACTAGCACAGATACGCAGTATTTT. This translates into CASSESWGTSTDTQYF.

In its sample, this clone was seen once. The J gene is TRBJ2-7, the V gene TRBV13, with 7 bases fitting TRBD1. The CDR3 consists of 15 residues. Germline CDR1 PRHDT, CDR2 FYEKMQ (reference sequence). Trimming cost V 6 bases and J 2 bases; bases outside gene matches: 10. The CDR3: CASRYRGAPAYEQYF. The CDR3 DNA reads TGTGCCAGCAGATACAGGGGCGCCCCAGCCTACGAGCAGTACTTC.

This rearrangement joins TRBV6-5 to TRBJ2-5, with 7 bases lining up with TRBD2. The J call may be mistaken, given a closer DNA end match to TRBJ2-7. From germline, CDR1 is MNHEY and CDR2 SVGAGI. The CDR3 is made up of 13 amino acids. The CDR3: CASSGTNQDEQYF. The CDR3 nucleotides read TGTGCCAGCTCCGGGACTAACCAGGACGAGCAGTACTTC.